A selection of T cell receptor beta chains follows, all from one sample in a study of T-cell memory formation after mild COVID-19. TCRdb used MiXCR to reprocess the 5' RACE reads, holding one entry per CDR3 protein. The sample yields over 120,000 distinct CDR3 sequences, 20% to 25% seen once. The sample consisted of PBMCs or a T cell subset sorted from them (not recorded which). These receptors originate from an adult woman who had mild COVID-19 (a few samples of this study predate the infection). Cell type and time point are not known. The CDR3 runs from the conserved cysteine through the conserved F or W. The D gene is left open where the match is weak. Clone size is shown for a subset of rows, as once, few, many or a class of expanded clone.

abundance	v_gene	j_gene	d_gene	CDR3aa	CDR3nt
.	TRBV12-3/TRBV12-4	TRBJ2-7	TRBD1	CASSPGQGRSYEQYF	TGTGCCAGCAGTCCTGGACAGGGAAGATCCTACGAGCAGTACTTC
.	TRBV7-8	TRBJ2-1	TRBD1	CASSLERTGSYNEQFF	TGTGCCAGCAGCTTAGAGAGGACAGGCTCCTACAATGAGCAGTTCTTC
.	TRBV23-1	TRBJ2-5	.	CASSLQSVGLRYGETQYF	TGCGCCAGCAGTCTCCAATCCGTCGGGTTAAGATATGGAGAGACCCAGTACTTC
.	TRBV12-3/TRBV12-4	TRBJ2-5	.	CASSLGRPETQYF	TGTGCCAGCAGTTTAGGGCGTCCGGAGACCCAGTACTTC
.	TRBV5-6	TRBJ1-1	.	CASSLYLGAGNTEAFF	TGTGCCAGCAGCTTGTACTTGGGGGCTGGGAACACTGAAGCTTTCTTT
.	TRBV5-1	TRBJ1-1	.	CASSEQGYEAFF	TGCGCCAGCAGTGAACAGGGATATGAAGCTTTCTTT
.	TRBV29-1	TRBJ2-4	.	CSVEDVAKNIQYF	TGCAGCGTTGAAGATGTTGCCAAAAACATTCAGTACTTC
few	TRBV4-1	TRBJ1-1	.	CASSQGAAGAGEAFF	TGCGCCAGCAGCCAAGGGGCTGCGGGGGCTGGTGAAGCTTTCTTT
.	TRBV7-2	TRBJ2-7	TRBD2	CASSLGLAGASRGQYF	TGTGCCAGCAGCTTGGGACTAGCGGGGGCCTCAAGGGGGCAGTACTTC
.	TRBV4-1	TRBJ1-2	TRBD1	CASSQDIGQGVDYGYTF	TGCGCCAGCAGCCAAGATATTGGACAGGGGGTTGACTATGGCTACACCTTC
.	TRBV19	TRBJ2-7	TRBD2	CASSGTSGINYEQYF	TGTGCCAGCTCCGGGACTAGCGGTATCAACTACGAGCAGTACTTC
.	TRBV20-1	TRBJ1-2	TRBD1	CSAKPTGVFRGYTF	TGCAGTGCTAAACCGACAGGGGTTTTTCGTGGCTACACCTTC
.	TRBV12-3/TRBV12-4	TRBJ2-1	.	CASSDHYKEWNEQFF	TGTGCCAGCAGCGATCACTACAAGGAGTGGAATGAGCAGTTCTTC
.	TRBV2	TRBJ1-2	TRBD1	CASSAGTGEGYTF	TGTGCCAGCTCCGCCGGGACAGGGGAAGGCTACACCTTC
.	TRBV27	TRBJ2-1	.	CASTERMGVYNEQFF	TGTGCCAGCACCGAACGGATGGGGGTATACAATGAGCAGTTCTTC
few	TRBV9	TRBJ2-1	TRBD1	CASSSPPRDRGPYNEQFF	TGTGCCAGCAGCTCCCCTCCCCGGGACAGGGGGCCCTACAATGAGCAGTTCTTC
.	TRBV4-1	TRBJ1-1	.	CASSQTTVNTEAFF	TGCGCCAGCAGCCAAACAACAGTGAACACTGAAGCTTTCTTT
few	TRBV5-1	TRBJ1-6	TRBD1	CASSSGQASRDSPLHF	TGCGCCAGCAGCTCCGGACAGGCTTCCAGGGATTCACCCCTCCACTTT
.	TRBV7-9	TRBJ1-2	TRBD1	CASSLSAMDRENGYTF	TGTGCCAGCAGCTTATCTGCTATGGACAGGGAAAATGGCTACACCTTC
.	TRBV7-4	TRBJ2-1	TRBD1	CASSLDRGRYVDEQFF	TGTGCCAGCAGCTTGGACAGGGGGCGTTATGTCGATGAGCAGTTCTTC
.	TRBV15	TRBJ2-6	.	CATASDSGANVLTF	TGTGCCACCGCGAGCGACTCTGGGGCCAACGTCCTGACTTTC
few	TRBV6-2/TRBV6-3	TRBJ2-1	.	CASSYSNEQFF	TGTGCCAGCAGTTATTCCAATGAGCAGTTCTTC
.	TRBV3-1	TRBJ2-7	.	CASSQGTGPHEQYF	TGTGCCAGCAGCCAAGGTACCGGTCCCCACGAGCAGTACTTC
once	TRBV20-1	TRBJ1-1	.	CSPDGNEAFF	TGCAGCCCGGACGGGAATGAAGCTTTCTTT
few	TRBV6-5	TRBJ2-3	TRBD1	CASSPRDRGRDTQYF	TGTGCCAGCAGTCCCCGGGACAGGGGACGAGATACGCAGTATTTT
few	TRBV6-2/TRBV6-3	TRBJ2-1	.	CASSYTSFNEQFF	TGTGCCAGCAGTTACACTAGCTTCAATGAGCAGTTCTTC
few	TRBV6-6	TRBJ2-5	TRBD2	CASSSRGVETQYF	TGTGCCAGCAGCTCCCGGGGGGTAGAGACCCAGTACTTC
few	TRBV4-1	TRBJ2-5	TRBD1	CASSPSEVDRGGGETQYF	TGCGCCAGCAGCCCGTCAGAAGTAGACAGGGGGGGAGGAGAGACCCAGTACTTC
many	TRBV6-4	TRBJ2-3	TRBD2	CASSDSSGNTDTQYF	TGTGCCAGCAGTGACTCGAGCGGGAACACAGATACGCAGTATTTT
.	TRBV29-1	TRBJ1-1	.	CSAEADVMNTEAFF	TGCAGCGCCGAAGCGGACGTAATGAACACTGAAGCTTTCTTT
few	TRBV9	TRBJ2-5	.	CASSVESREETQYF	TGTGCCAGCAGCGTAGAGTCACGCGAAGAGACCCAGTACTTC
few	TRBV12-3/TRBV12-4	TRBJ2-1	TRBD1	CASRDEGQYNEQFF	TGTGCCAGCAGAGATGAGGGACAGTACAATGAGCAGTTCTTC
.	TRBV6-4	TRBJ2-3	TRBD1	CASTGVRQGKSGSTDTQYF	TGTGCCAGCACTGGGGTACGACAGGGTAAATCGGGGAGCACAGATACGCAGTATTTT
.	TRBV19	TRBJ2-1	.	CASSTPGLVGVFF	TGTGCCAGTAGTACTCCAGGTCTCGTTGGCGTGTTCTTC
few	TRBV15	TRBJ2-2	.	CATSRQFGTGELFF	TGTGCCACCAGCAGGCAGTTTGGCACCGGGGAGCTGTTTTTT
.	TRBV12-3/TRBV12-4	TRBJ2-1	.	CASSNTPGTYNEQFF	TGTGCCAGCAGCAATACTCCGGGAACCTACAATGAGCAGTTCTTC
many	TRBV20-1	TRBJ1-5	.	CSARDLSGDNQPQHF	TGCAGTGCTAGAGATCTGTCGGGAGACAATCAGCCCCAGCATTTT
.	TRBV6-5	TRBJ2-5	.	CASSRGYMETQYF	TGTGCCAGCAGCCGGGGCTACATGGAGACCCAGTACTTC
.	TRBV7-9	TRBJ2-3	TRBD2	CASSPREGTTDTQYF	TGTGCCAGCAGCCCCCGGGAGGGGACCACAGATACGCAGTATTTT
few	TRBV20-1	TRBJ2-7	TRBD1	CSAPPDRDRSYEQYF	TGCAGTGCCCCCCCGGACAGGGACCGTTCGTACGAGCAGTACTTC
.	TRBV4-1	TRBJ2-7	.	CASSQVFGRLTYEQYF	TGCGCCAGCAGCCAAGTGTTTGGCAGACTTACCTACGAGCAGTACTTC
.	TRBV24-1	TRBJ2-1	.	CATSEDLTGDEQFF	TGTGCCACCAGTGAAGATCTAACCGGGGATGAGCAGTTCTTC
.	TRBV6-2/TRBV6-3	TRBJ2-3	TRBD2	CASSSTGTSGSQYPDTQYF	TGTGCCAGCAGTTCAACCGGGACTAGCGGGAGTCAGTATCCAGATACGCAGTATTTT
many	TRBV6-1	TRBJ1-2	TRBD1	CASSEGQGGNYGYTF	TGTGCCAGCAGTGAAGGACAGGGGGGGAACTATGGCTACACCTTC
.	TRBV19	TRBJ1-2	.	CASSDRQVGYTF	TGTGCCAGTAGTGACCGACAGGTTGGCTACACCTTC
few	TRBV2	TRBJ2-1	TRBD2	CASSVLAGDNEQFF	TGTGCCAGCAGTGTCCTAGCGGGGGACAATGAGCAGTTCTTC
.	TRBV6-2/TRBV6-3	TRBJ2-7	.	CASTPGHTSYEQYF	TGTGCCAGCACTCCGGGACACACCTCCTACGAGCAGTACTTC
.	TRBV20-1	TRBJ1-2	.	CRGLGRGHIFRYTF	TGCAGGGGCTTGGGGAGGGGACATATTTTTCGGTACACCTTC
few	TRBV6-5	TRBJ1-2	.	CASSPQTENYGYTF	TGTGCCAGCAGTCCCCAGACAGAAAACTATGGCTACACCTTC
.	TRBV3-1	TRBJ1-1	.	CASSQDVGFPEAFF	TGTGCCAGCAGCCAAGATGTGGGTTTTCCTGAAGCTTTCTTT
few	TRBV2	TRBJ1-2	.	CASSAAGFVHPGYTF	TGTGCCAGCAGTGCGGCAGGGTTCGTTCATCCTGGCTACACCTTC
.	TRBV6-6	TRBJ1-1	.	CATRLGEEAFF	TGTGCCACCCGACTTGGAGAGGAAGCTTTCTTT
.	TRBV6-1	TRBJ2-7	TRBD2	CASSEPTGGGAYEQYF	TGTGCCAGCAGTGAACCCACCGGCGGGGGGGCCTACGAGCAGTACTTC
few	TRBV7-9	TRBJ2-1	TRBD1	CASSTTGAAFNEQFF	TGTGCCAGCAGCACGACAGGGGCGGCTTTCAATGAGCAGTTCTTC
.	TRBV6-5	TRBJ2-3	.	CASTVSVGATDTQYF	TGTGCCAGCACTGTCTCCGTGGGGGCCACAGATACGCAGTATTTT
many	TRBV28	TRBJ2-2	.	CASSYTAISNTGELFF	TGTGCCAGCAGCTATACAGCCATTTCGAACACCGGGGAGCTGTTTTTT